This TCR beta chain came from a study of beta chain features in type 1 diabetes. The wider study: Age, gender and cell yields were alike across patients and healthy donors.

Points from the study as a whole: In cDNA sequencing, cells with high TCR expression could be over-represented.

Note on this clone: Its matching antigen is unknown.

The authors reverse transcribed all of the isolated RNA, so sequencing captured expressed TCRB transcripts. The data were produced by immunoSEQ multiplex PCR, yet TCRdb's version contains in-frame clones alone and is incomplete. The table records 860,000 or so clones, roughly a sixth of them present only once. Germline lookup yields CDR1 MNHEY and CDR2 SVGAGI. V lost 8 bases, J lost 3 bases, and 17 bases lay in between. This CDR3 has 14 residues. Input material: naive CD4+ T cells from blood. This TCR was sampled from a woman younger than 30 in good health. The chain has TRBV6-5 and TRBJ2-7; no firm D call. In DNA form, the CDR3 reads TGTGCCAGCTTAAGTGGGCAGGTGGGCTACGAGCAGTACTTC. Residues: CASLSGQVGYEQYF.